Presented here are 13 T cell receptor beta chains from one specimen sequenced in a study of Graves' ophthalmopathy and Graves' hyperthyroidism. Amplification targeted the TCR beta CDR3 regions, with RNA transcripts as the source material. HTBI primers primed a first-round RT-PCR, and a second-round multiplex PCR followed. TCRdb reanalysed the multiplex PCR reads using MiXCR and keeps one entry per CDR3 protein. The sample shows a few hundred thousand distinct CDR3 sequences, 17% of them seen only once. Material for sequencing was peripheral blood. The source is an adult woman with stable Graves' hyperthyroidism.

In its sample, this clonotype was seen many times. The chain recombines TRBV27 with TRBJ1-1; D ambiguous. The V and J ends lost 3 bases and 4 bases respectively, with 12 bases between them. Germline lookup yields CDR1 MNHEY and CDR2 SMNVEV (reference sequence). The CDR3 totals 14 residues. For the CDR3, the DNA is TGTGCCAGCAGTTTTCCGGGATCGAGCACTGAAGCTTTCTTT. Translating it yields CASSFPGSSTEAFF.

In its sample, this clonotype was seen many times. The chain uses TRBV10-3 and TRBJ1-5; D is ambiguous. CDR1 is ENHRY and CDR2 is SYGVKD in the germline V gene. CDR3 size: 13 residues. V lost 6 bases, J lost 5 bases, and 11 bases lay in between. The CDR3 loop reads CAIRPTEDQPQHF. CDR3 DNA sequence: TGTGCCATCAGACCCACGGAAGATCAGCCCCAGCATTTT.

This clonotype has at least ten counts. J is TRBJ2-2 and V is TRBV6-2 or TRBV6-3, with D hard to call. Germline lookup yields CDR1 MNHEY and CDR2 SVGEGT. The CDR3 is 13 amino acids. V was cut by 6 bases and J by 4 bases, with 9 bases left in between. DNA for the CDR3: TGTGCCAGCAGAGAGTGGATCACCGGGGAGCTGTTTTTT. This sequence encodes CASREWITGELFF.

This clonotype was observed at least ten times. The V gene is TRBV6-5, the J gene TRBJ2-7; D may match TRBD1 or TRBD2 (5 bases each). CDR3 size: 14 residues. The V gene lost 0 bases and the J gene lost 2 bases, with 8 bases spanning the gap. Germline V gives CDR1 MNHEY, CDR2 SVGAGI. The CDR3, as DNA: TGTGCCAGCAGTTACTCCCAGGGAGCCTACGAGCAGTACTTC. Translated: CASSYSQGAYEQYF.

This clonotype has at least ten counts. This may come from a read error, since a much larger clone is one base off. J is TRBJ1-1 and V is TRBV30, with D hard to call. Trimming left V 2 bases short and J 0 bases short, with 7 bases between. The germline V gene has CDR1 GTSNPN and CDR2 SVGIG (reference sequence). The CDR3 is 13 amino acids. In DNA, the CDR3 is TGTGCCTGGAGTAGAGACTTGAACACTGAAGCTTTCTTT. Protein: CAWSRDLNTEAFF.

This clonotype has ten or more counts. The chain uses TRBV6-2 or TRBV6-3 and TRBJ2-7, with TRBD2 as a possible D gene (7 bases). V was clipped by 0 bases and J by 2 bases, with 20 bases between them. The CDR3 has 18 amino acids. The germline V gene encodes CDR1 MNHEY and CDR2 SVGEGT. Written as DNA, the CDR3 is TGTGCCAGCAGTTACTCATCGGGGGGCGCCGACCTGACCTACGAGCAGTACTTC. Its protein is CASSYSSGGADLTYEQYF.

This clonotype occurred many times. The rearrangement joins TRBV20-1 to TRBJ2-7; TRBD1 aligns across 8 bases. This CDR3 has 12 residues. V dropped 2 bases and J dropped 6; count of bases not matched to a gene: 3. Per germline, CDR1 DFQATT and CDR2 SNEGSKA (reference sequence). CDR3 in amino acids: CSARRQGTEQYF. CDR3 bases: TGCAGTGCTAGAAGACAGGGGACCGAGCAGTACTTC.

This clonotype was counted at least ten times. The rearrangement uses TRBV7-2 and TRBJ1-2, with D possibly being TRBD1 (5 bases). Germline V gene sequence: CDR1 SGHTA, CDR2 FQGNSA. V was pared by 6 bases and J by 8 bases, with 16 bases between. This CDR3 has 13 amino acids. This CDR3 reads CASSYDSHGGYTF. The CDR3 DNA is TGTGCCAGCAGTTACGACAGTCATGGCGGCTACACCTTC.

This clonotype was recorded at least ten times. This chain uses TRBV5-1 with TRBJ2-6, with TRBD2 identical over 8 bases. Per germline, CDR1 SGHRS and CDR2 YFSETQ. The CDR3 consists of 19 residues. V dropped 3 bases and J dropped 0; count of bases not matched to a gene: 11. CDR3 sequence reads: CASSSSTSGFSSGANVLTF. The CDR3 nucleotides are TGCGCCAGCAGCTCCAGTACTAGCGGATTTAGCTCTGGGGCCAACGTCCTGACTTTC.

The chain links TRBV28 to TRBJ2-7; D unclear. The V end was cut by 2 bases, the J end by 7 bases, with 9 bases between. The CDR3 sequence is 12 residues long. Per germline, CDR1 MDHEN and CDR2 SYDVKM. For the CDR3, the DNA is TGTGCCAGCAGTTTAGGGCTTCAAGAGCAGTACTTC. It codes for CASSLGLQEQYF.

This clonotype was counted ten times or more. For the CDR3, the DNA is TGCAGCGCCAGAAGAGCGGGAGCTCCCAATCAGCCCCAGCATTTT. It yields the protein CSARRAGAPNQPQHF. This sequence joins TRBV20-1 and TRBJ1-5; D is ambiguous. Per germline, CDR1 DFQATT and CDR2 SNEGSKA (reference sequence). This CDR3 is built from 15 residues.

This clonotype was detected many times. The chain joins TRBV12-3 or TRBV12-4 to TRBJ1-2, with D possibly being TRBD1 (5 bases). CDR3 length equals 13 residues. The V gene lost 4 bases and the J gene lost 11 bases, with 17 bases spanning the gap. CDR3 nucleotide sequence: TGTGCCAGCAGTTCGCGGCGCAGGGACTCGTACACCTTC. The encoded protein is CASSSRRRDSYTF.

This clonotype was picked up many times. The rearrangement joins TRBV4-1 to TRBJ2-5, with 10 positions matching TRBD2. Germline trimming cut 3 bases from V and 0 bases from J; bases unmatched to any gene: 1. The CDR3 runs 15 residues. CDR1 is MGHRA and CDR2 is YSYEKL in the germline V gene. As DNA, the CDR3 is TGCGCCAGCAGCCAGGGACTAGCGAACCAAGAGACCCAGTACTTC. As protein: CASSQGLANQETQYF.